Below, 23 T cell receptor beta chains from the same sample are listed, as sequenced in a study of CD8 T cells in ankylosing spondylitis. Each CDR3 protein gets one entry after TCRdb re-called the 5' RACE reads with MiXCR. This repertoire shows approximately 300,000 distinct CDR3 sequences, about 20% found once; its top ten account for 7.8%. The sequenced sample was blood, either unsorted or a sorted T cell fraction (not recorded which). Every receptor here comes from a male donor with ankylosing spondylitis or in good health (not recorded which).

CDR3 amino acids: CASSFTEDSDRHLYGYTF. In nucleotides, the CDR3 is TGTGCCAGCAGCTTTACTGAAGATTCAGACAGACACCTCTATGGCTACACCTTC. V usage is TRBV11-2 and J usage is TRBJ1-2, with D perhaps matching TRBD1 (5 bases). Deletions cut 3 bases from V and 4 bases from J, with 24 bases between. The CDR3 spans 18 residues. Germline V gene data show CDR1 as SGHAT and CDR2 as FQNNGV.

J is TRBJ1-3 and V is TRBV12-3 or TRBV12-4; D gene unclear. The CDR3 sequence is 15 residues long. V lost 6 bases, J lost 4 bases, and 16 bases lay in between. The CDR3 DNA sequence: TGTGCCAGCAGACTAGGGTGGCTCGGGGGAAACACCATATATTTT. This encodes CASRLGWLGGNTIYF.

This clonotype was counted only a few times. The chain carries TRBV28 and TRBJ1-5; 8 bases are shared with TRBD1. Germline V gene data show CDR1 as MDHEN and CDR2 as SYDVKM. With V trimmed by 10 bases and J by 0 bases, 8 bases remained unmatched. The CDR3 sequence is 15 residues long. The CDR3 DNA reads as TGTGCCACCAGACAGGGGATTAATAGCAATCAGCCCCAGCATTTT. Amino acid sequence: CATRQGINSNQPQHF.

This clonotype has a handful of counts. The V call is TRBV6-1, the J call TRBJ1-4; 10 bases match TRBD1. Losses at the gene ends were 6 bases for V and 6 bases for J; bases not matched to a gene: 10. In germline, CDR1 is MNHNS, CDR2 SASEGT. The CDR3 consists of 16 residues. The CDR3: CASRNQRGTGDEKLFF. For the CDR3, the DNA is TGTGCCAGCAGAAACCAACGTGGGACAGGGGATGAAAAACTGTTTTTT.

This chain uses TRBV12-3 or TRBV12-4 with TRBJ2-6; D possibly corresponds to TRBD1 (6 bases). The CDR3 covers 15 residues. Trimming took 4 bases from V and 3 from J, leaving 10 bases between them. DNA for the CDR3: TGTGCCAGCAGTTCGACAGGCCATGGGGCCAACGTCCTGACTTTC. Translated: CASSSTGHGANVLTF.

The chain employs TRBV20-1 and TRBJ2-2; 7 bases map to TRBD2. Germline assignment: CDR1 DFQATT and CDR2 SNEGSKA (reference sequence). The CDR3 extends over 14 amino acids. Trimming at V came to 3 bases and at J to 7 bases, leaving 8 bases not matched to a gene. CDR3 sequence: CSARGGSRFGELFF. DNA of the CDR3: TGCAGTGCTAGGGGGGGGTCTAGGTTCGGGGAGCTGTTTTTT.

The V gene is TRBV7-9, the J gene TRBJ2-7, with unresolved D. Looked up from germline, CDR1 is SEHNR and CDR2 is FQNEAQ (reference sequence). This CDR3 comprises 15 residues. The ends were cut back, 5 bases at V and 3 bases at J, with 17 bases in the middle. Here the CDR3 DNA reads TGTGCCAGCAGCCCTGGGCCACCGGGCGTCTACGAGCAGTACGTC. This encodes CASSPGPPGVYEQYV.

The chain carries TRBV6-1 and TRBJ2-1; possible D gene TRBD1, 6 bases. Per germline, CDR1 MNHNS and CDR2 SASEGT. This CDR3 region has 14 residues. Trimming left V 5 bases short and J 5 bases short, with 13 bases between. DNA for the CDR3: TGTGCCAGCAGTAAAGGGACACGGGACAATGAGCAGTTCTTC. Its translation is CASSKGTRDNEQFF.

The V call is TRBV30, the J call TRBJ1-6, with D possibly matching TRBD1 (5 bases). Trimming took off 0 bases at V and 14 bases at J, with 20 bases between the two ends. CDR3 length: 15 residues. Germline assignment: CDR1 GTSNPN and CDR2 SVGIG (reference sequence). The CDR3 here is CAWSVQEPVVLTLHF. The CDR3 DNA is TGTGCCTGGAGTGTACAGGAGCCAGTCGTTCTCACCCTCCACTTT.

The CDR3 here is CAWRQGQVYGYTF. In DNA, the CDR3 is TGTGCCTGGCGCCAGGGACAGGTCTATGGCTACACCTTC. The genes are TRBV30 and TRBJ1-2, with TRBD1 matching over 8 bases. CDR3 size: 13 residues. The trim removed 5 bases at V and 4 bases at J, leaving 6 bases unmatched. Germline values: CDR1 GTSNPN, CDR2 SVGIG (reference sequence). The full variable domain, in which reference TRBV30 and TRBJ1-2 provide the parts outside the CDR3, is SQTIHQWPATLVQPVGSPLSLECTVEGTSNPNLYWYRQAAGRGLQLLFYSVGIGQISSEVPQNLSASRPQDRQFILSSKKLLLSDSGFYLCAWRQGQVYGYTFGSGTRLTVV.

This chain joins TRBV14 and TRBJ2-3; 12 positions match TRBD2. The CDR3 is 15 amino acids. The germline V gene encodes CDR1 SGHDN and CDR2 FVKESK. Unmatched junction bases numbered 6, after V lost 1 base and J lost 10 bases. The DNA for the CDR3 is TGTGCCAGCAGCCAAGGACTAGCGGGGGTTATCGCGCAGTATTTT. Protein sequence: CASSQGLAGVIAQYF.

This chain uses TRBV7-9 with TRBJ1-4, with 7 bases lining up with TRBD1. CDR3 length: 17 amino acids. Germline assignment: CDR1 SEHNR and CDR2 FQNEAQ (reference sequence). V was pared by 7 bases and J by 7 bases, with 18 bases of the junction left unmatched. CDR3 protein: CASIDRDRRASGEKLFF. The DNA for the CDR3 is TGTGCCAGCATCGACAGGGATCGGCGAGCTAGCGGTGAAAAACTGTTTTTT.

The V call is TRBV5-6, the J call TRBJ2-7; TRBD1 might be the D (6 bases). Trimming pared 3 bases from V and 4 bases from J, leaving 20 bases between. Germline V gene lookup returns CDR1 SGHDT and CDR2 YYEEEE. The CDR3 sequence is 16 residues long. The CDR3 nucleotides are TGTGCCAGCAGCTCCGTTGGGGTACAGGGACCATACGAGCAGTACGTC. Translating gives CASSSVGVQGPYEQYV.

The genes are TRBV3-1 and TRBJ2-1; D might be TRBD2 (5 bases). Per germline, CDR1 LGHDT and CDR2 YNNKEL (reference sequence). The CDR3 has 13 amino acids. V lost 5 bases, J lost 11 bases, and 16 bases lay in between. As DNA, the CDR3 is TGTGCCAGCAGCTTAGGCCCCAGCGGACAGCAGTTCTTC. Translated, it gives CASSLGPSGQQFF.

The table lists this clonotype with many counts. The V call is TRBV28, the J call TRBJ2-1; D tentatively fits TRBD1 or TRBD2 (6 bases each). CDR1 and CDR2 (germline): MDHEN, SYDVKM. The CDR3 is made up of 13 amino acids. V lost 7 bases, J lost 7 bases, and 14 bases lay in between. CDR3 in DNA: TGTGCCAGCACGTTGACAGGAGGGAATGAGCAGTTCTTC. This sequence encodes CASTLTGGNEQFF.

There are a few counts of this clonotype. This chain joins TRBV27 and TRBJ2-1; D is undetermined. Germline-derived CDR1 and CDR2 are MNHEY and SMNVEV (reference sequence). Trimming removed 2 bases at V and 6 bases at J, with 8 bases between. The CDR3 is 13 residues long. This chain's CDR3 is CASSLTWGNEQFF. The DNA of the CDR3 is TGTGCCAGCAGTTTAACATGGGGCAATGAGCAGTTCTTC.

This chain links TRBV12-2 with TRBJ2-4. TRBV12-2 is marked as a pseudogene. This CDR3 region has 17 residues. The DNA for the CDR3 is TGTGCAAGTCGCTGTGGATGGGTAGGGGCAGCCAAAAACATTCAGTACTTC. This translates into CASRCGWVGAAKNIQYF.

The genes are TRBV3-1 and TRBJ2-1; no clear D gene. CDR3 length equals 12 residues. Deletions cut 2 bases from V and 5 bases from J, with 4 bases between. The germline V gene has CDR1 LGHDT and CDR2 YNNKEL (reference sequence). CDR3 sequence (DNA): TGTGCCAGCAGCCAAAATGACAATGAGCAGTTCTTC. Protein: CASSQNDNEQFF.

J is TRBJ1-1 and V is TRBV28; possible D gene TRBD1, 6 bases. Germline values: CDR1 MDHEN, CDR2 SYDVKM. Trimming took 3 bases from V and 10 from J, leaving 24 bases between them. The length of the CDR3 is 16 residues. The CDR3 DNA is TGTGCCAGCAGTTTTGATTCGATGGTGGGGGGCCGGGGAGCTTTCTTT. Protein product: CASSFDSMVGGRGAFF.

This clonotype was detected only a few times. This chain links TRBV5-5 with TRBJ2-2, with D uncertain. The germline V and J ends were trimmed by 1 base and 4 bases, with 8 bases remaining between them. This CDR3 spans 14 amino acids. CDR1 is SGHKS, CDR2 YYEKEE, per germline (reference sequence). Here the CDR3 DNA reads TGTGCCAGCAGCTTGTCGCCGATCACCGGGGAGCTGTTTTTT. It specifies CASSLSPITGELFF.

CDR3 nucleotides: TGCGCCAGCAGCTACCGCGACAGCTTTCGGGAGACCCAGTACTTC. Its protein product is CASSYRDSFRETQYF. The V gene is TRBV5-1, the J gene TRBJ2-5, with a possible D match to TRBD1 (5 bases). CDR1 and CDR2 (germline): SGHRS, YFSETQ. The CDR3 is 15 amino acids. Trimming shortened V by 3 bases and J by 5 bases, and 17 bases separated the two germline ends.

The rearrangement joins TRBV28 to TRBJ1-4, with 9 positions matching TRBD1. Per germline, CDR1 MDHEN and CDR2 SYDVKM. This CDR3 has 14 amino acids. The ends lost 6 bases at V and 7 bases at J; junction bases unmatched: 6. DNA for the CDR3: TGTGCCAGCAGCACAGGGGGCATAGGTGAAAAACTGTTTTTT. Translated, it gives CASSTGGIGEKLFF.

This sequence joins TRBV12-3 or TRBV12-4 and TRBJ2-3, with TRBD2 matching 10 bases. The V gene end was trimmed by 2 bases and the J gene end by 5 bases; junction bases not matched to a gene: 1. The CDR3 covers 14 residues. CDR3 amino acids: CASSLRLAGDTQYF. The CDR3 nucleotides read TGTGCCAGCAGTTTAAGACTAGCGGGAGATACGCAGTATTTT.